This T cell receptor (beta chain) originates from a study of cytomegalovirus exposure and HLA in healthy donors. General study results and limits: In a later analysis, productive TCRs from donors in an Asian-associated ancestry cluster reportedly carried fewer N-insertions than the cohort mean.

Germline assignment: CDR1 MDHEN and CDR2 SYDVKM. The CDR3 extends over 17 amino acids. With 3 bases clipped from V and 0 bases from J, the junction kept 11 bases outside the gene matches. The PCR had 60 Vbeta and 13 Jbeta primers. Sequencing used immunoSEQ multiplex PCR; TCRdb keeps in-frame clones, though not all of them. The sample contains roughly 130,000 clones, 65% to 90% of which appear only once. Concerning this clone itself: The target antigen is unknown.

The rearrangement joins TRBV28 to TRBJ2-7; 7 nucleotides align to TRBD1. Sequenced input: PBMCs. This sequence was found in a man aged 30 to 45 in good health and CMV-seronegative. This CDR3 reads CASSFSLRTGLSYEQYF. In nucleotides, the CDR3 is TGTGCCAGCAGTTTTAGCCTCCGGACAGGCCTCTCCTACGAGCAGTACTTC.